Below are 29 T cell receptor beta chains sequenced from a single sample in a study of T cell responses to AZD1222 COVID-19 vaccine. Produced via immunoSEQ multiplex PCR; TCRdb's table is partial and in-frame only. Counted here are roughly 120,000 clones, about 90% occurring once; the ten biggest clones make up more than 4.5%. The sample was peripheral blood, taken on day 0 of AZD1222 vaccination. The receptors stem from an adult in good health.

The chain couples TRBV5-1 to TRBJ1-4, with D maybe TRBD1 (5 bases). The CDR3 is 14 residues long. CDR1 is SGHRS and CDR2 is YFSETQ in the germline V gene. Trimming shortened V by 6 bases and J by 3 bases, and 12 bases separated the two germline ends. This chain's CDR3 is CASNSGRSNEKLFF. The CDR3 nucleotides read TGCGCCAGCAACTCGGGGCGATCTAATGAAAAACTGTTTTTT.

V is TRBV27 and J is TRBJ1-3, with 8 bases matching TRBD1. V lost 7 bases and J lost 4; bases outside the gene matches: 3. This CDR3 region has 13 residues. The germline V gene encodes CDR1 MNHEY and CDR2 SMNVEV (reference sequence). The CDR3, as DNA: TGTGCCAGCATAGGACAGGGAGGAAACACCATATATTTT. It encodes CASIGQGGNTIYF.

The chain links TRBV6-5 to TRBJ2-7, with 14 bases aligning to TRBD2. V was pared by 2 bases and J by 5 bases, with 2 bases of the junction left unmatched. The germline V gene encodes CDR1 MNHEY and CDR2 SVGAGI. The CDR3 length is 15 residues. The CDR3 loop reads CASSYRGLAGDEQYF. As DNA, the CDR3 is TGTGCCAGCAGTTACCGGGGACTAGCGGGAGACGAGCAGTACTTC.

This chain links TRBV6-5 with TRBJ1-6, with a possible D match to TRBD1 (5 bases). Between the trimmed V and J ends, which lost 8 bases and 7 bases, there was a span of 15 bases. Per germline, CDR1 MNHEY and CDR2 SVGAGI. The CDR3 runs to 14 residues. CDR3 DNA: TGTGCCAGCCAAGCGGCGGGACGAAATTCACCCCTCCACTTT. It yields the protein CASQAAGRNSPLHF.

This chain connects TRBV5-1 to TRBJ1-1, with D tentatively TRBD1 (6 bases). The CDR3 runs 16 residues. Germline CDR1 reads SGHRS; CDR2 reads YFSETQ. The ends were cut back, 3 bases at V and 4 bases at J, with 19 bases in the middle. The CDR3 loop reads CASSWGVGGGGTEAFF. The CDR3 DNA reads as TGCGCCAGCAGCTGGGGCGTCGGGGGCGGGGGCACTGAAGCTTTCTTT.

The chain recombines TRBV7-9 with TRBJ2-1; 12 bases line up with TRBD2. Trimming cost V 2 bases and J 5 bases; bases outside gene matches: 7. This CDR3 comprises 17 residues. Germline CDR1 and CDR2: SEHNR and FQNEAQ (reference sequence). CDR3 DNA sequence: TGTGCCAGCAGCTTACGACTAGCGGGAGTTTCGGACAATGAGCAGTTCTTC. It yields the protein CASSLRLAGVSDNEQFF.

The chain links TRBV6-5 to TRBJ2-3; D is perhaps TRBD2 (6 bases). Trimming removed 8 bases at V and 6 bases at J, with 12 bases between. CDR3 length equals 12 residues. Germline V gene lookup returns CDR1 MNHEY and CDR2 SVGAGI. CDR3 DNA: TGTGCCAGCGGGGGAGGCTGGGATACGCAGTATTTT. Encoded protein: CASGGGWDTQYF.

This clone has a single count. The chain has TRBV2 and TRBJ1-2; D not resolved. The V end was cut by 1 base, the J end by 4 bases, with 13 bases between. The CDR3 runs to 15 residues. CDR1 and CDR2 from the germline V gene are SNHLY and FYNNEI. The CDR3 sequence is CASSEGSVVGYGYTF. The CDR3 nucleotides are TGTGCCAGCAGTGAAGGATCCGTCGTAGGCTATGGCTACACCTTC.

The chain uses TRBV7-9 and TRBJ2-1, with unresolved D. The germline V and J ends were trimmed by 3 bases and 10 bases, with 13 bases remaining between them. Germline V gene lookup returns CDR1 SEHNR and CDR2 FQNEAQ (reference sequence). The CDR3 is 13 amino acids. This CDR3 reads CASSLIDFHEQFF. The CDR3 DNA sequence: TGTGCCAGCAGCTTGATAGACTTTCACGAGCAGTTCTTC.

In its sample, this clone was seen once. The rearrangement uses TRBV2 and TRBJ1-5; D not certain. Germline V gene data show CDR1 as SNHLY and CDR2 as FYNNEI. V was clipped by 5 bases and J by 2 bases, with 7 bases between them. The CDR3 runs to 13 residues. For the CDR3, the DNA is TGTGCCAGCAGTTTAAGGGGCAATCAGCCCCAGCATTTT. Translated: CASSLRGNQPQHF. Based on the CDR3 plus reference TRBV2 and TRBJ1-5, the full variable domain is EPEVTQTPSHQVTQMGQEVILRCVPISNHLYFYWYRQILGQKVEFLVSFYNNEISEKSEIFDDQFSVERPDGSNFTLKIRSTKLEDSAMYFCASSLRGNQPQHFGDGTRLSIL.

The V and J genes are TRBV3-1 (or the pseudogene TRBV3-2) and TRBJ2-1; no firm D call. CDR3 length: 15 residues. The germline CDR1 and CDR2 sequences are LGHDT and YNNKEL (reference sequence). V was clipped by 1 base and J by 0 bases, with 7 bases between them. CDR3 nucleotide sequence: TGTGCCAGCAGCCAAGGAAGAACCTCCTACAATGAGCAGTTCTTC. This translates into CASSQGRTSYNEQFF.

Only one count was recorded for this clone. The chain employs TRBV28 and TRBJ2-1; the match to TRBD2 covers 7 bases. There are 13 residues in the CDR3. Looked up from germline, CDR1 is MDHEN and CDR2 is SYDVKM. The V gene end was trimmed by 4 bases and the J gene end by 8 bases; junction bases not matched to a gene: 5. This chain's CDR3 is CASSYGGRDEQFF. The CDR3 DNA reads TGTGCCAGCAGTTATGGGGGGAGGGATGAGCAGTTCTTC.

The V and J genes are TRBV5-1 and TRBJ1-2, with D possibly matching TRBD1 (6 bases). The CDR3 runs 14 residues. V was trimmed by 7 bases and J by 4 bases, leaving 17 bases between them. Germline V gives CDR1 SGHRS, CDR2 YFSETQ. CDR3 DNA: TGCGCCAGCTCCTCGACAGGCGCATCCTATGGCTACACCTTC. Protein product: CASSSTGASYGYTF.

The chain carries TRBV15 and TRBJ1-2; D remains unclear. Trimming pared 3 bases from V and 7 bases from J, leaving 15 bases between. CDR1 and CDR2 (germline): LNHNV, YYDKDF (reference sequence). The CDR3 runs 14 residues. The CDR3, as DNA: TGTGCCACCAGCAGCATCCGTGCTAAATCTGGCTACACCTTC. Translated: CATSSIRAKSGYTF.

The rearrangement uses TRBV11-2 and TRBJ2-7, with unresolved D. The CDR3 extends over 13 amino acids. The V and J ends lost 0 bases and 4 bases respectively, with 7 bases between them. Per germline, CDR1 SGHAT and CDR2 FQNNGV. This chain's CDR3 is CASSLDAAYEQYF. CDR3 coding DNA: TGTGCCAGCAGCTTAGACGCGGCTTACGAGCAGTACTTC.

Here the CDR3 DNA reads TGTGCCAGCAGCCGAGATCCGGGGAGTGAGGGCTACACCTTC. Protein: CASSRDPGSEGYTF. The chain combines TRBV6-5 with TRBJ1-2; D uncertain. Germline values: CDR1 MNHEY, CDR2 SVGAGI. The CDR3 is 14 residues long. Trimming shortened V by 6 bases and J by 8 bases, and 19 bases separated the two germline ends.

The CDR3 DNA reads as TGTGCCAGCTCACCACGAGTCACCCACGAGCAGTACTTC. Protein product: CASSPRVTHEQYF. The chain joins TRBV18 to TRBJ2-7; D is undetermined. The CDR3 spans 13 residues. Germline V lookup: CDR1 KGHSH, CDR2 LQKENI. V lost 1 base, J lost 5 bases, and 9 bases lay in between.

The V call is TRBV19, the J call TRBJ1-1, with a tentative D call TRBD1 (6 bases). The V end lost 8 bases, the J end lost 4 bases, and 14 bases lay between the germline ends. CDR3 length: 13 amino acids. CDR1 and CDR2 (germline): LNHDA, SQIVND (reference sequence). The CDR3 is CASLGGGGTEAFF. The CDR3 nucleotides read TGTGCCAGTCTTGGTGGGGGCGGCACTGAAGCTTTCTTT.

This clone was seen just once. V is TRBV19 and J is TRBJ2-1, with 8 bases that match TRBD1. CDR3 length equals 16 residues. V was clipped by 5 bases and J by 5 bases; unmatched bases: 11. Germline V lookup: CDR1 LNHDA, CDR2 SQIVND (reference sequence). CDR3 nucleotide sequence: TGTGCCAGTAGTCGCGTTGGACAGGGAGATGACAATGAGCAGTTCTTC. Translating gives CASSRVGQGDDNEQFF.

The rearrangement joins TRBV9 to TRBJ2-5, with D tentatively TRBD2 (7 bases). The V and J ends lost 6 bases and 4 bases respectively, with 16 bases between them. Germline V gene lookup returns CDR1 SGDLS and CDR2 YYNGEE. The CDR3 is 14 amino acids. The DNA for the CDR3 is TGTGCCAGCAATGTGGGAGGGGGTAGAGAGACCCAGTACTTC. Encoded protein: CASNVGGGRETQYF.

The gene calls are TRBV14 and TRBJ1-2; perhaps TRBD1 as D (6 bases). CDR3 length: 18 amino acids. Germline loops: CDR1 SGHDN, CDR2 FVKESK. Deletions cut 4 bases from V and 0 bases from J, with 21 bases between. CDR3 sequence: CASSRYVEGESPNYGYTF. CDR3 bases: TGTGCCAGCAGCCGCTATGTAGAGGGGGAATCCCCTAACTATGGCTACACCTTC.

This chain connects TRBV27 to TRBJ2-3, with D possibly TRBD1 on 7 matching bases. The CDR3 has 15 residues. CDR1 and CDR2 (germline): MNHEY, SMNVEV (reference sequence). With 7 bases removed from V and 0 bases from J, the gap between germline ends came to 14 bases. CDR3 sequence: CASTARGESTDTQYF. The CDR3 DNA sequence: TGTGCCAGCACGGCCAGGGGGGAAAGCACAGATACGCAGTATTTT.

The chain recombines TRBV3-1 (or the pseudogene TRBV3-2) with TRBJ1-6, with D tentatively TRBD1 (5 bases). The CDR3 totals 15 residues. Looked up from germline, CDR1 is LGHDT and CDR2 is YNNKEL (reference sequence). V was pared by 2 bases and J by 7 bases, with 12 bases between. The CDR3: CASSQLRGVNSPLHF. As DNA, the CDR3 is TGTGCCAGCAGCCAACTCAGAGGGGTAAATTCACCCCTCCACTTT.

V and J are TRBV19 and TRBJ1-1; D is uncertain. The CDR3 has 14 amino acids. CDR1 and CDR2 from the germline V gene are LNHDA and SQIVND (reference sequence). The V gene lost 4 bases and the J gene lost 1 base, with 10 bases spanning the gap. The CDR3, as DNA: TGTGCCAGTAGTAGGGGTCTGCCGAACACTGAAGCTTTCTTT. It codes for CASSRGLPNTEAFF.

The chain uses TRBV9 and TRBJ1-4, with D uncertain. Germline CDR1 and CDR2: SGDLS and YYNGEE. V was cut by 4 bases and J by 7 bases, with 14 bases left in between. The CDR3 contains 14 residues. CDR3 coding DNA: TGTGCCAGCAGCCCCCGAAAGGAGGTTGAAAAACTGTTTTTT. It is translated as CASSPRKEVEKLFF. Full variable domain (rest looked up from reference TRBV9 and TRBJ1-4): DSGVTQTPKHLITATGQRVTLRCSPRSGDLSVYWYQQSLDQGLQFLIQYYNGEERAKGNILERFSAQQFPDLHSELNLSSLELGDSALYFCASSPRKEVEKLFFGSGTQLSVL.

The rearrangement joins TRBV18 to TRBJ2-3; maybe TRBD1 (5 bases). The V gene lost 5 bases and the J gene lost 2 bases, with 17 bases spanning the gap. CDR3 size: 16 residues. The germline V gene has CDR1 KGHSH and CDR2 LQKENI. The CDR3 nucleotides are TGTGCCAGCTCATGGAATCCCCAGGGATACACAGATACGCAGTATTTT. It translates to CASSWNPQGYTDTQYF.

The chain links TRBV6-6 to TRBJ1-6; 8 nucleotides align to TRBD1. CDR1 is MNHNY and CDR2 is SVGAGI in the germline V gene (reference sequence). Trimming removed 5 bases from V and 1 base from J; junction bases left unmatched: 13. The CDR3 is 19 amino acids. CDR3 amino acids: CASSRHMTGERSYNSPLHF. CDR3 nucleotides: TGTGCCAGCAGTCGACACATGACAGGGGAGAGGTCCTATAATTCACCCCTCCACTTT.

The J gene is TRBJ2-7, the V gene TRBV7-9; TRBD2 matches 12 bases. CDR3 length: 13 amino acids. Trimming removed 5 bases from V and 7 bases from J; junction bases left unmatched: 3. The germline V gene encodes CDR1 SEHNR and CDR2 FQNEAQ (reference sequence). The CDR3 reads CASSPGLAGEQYF. CDR3 bases: TGTGCCAGCAGCCCCGGACTAGCGGGGGAGCAGTACTTC.

CDR3 sequence reads: CASSEQGGEQFF. In nucleotides, the CDR3 is TGTGCCAGCAGCGAACAGGGTGGAGAGCAGTTCTTC. The chain joins TRBV2 to TRBJ2-1, with D possibly being TRBD1 (6 bases). In germline, CDR1 is SNHLY, CDR2 FYNNEI. Trimming took 6 bases from V and 10 from J, leaving 13 bases between them. The CDR3 contains 12 residues. The full variable domain, with the rest looked up from reference TRBV2 and TRBJ2-1, is EPEVTQTPSHQVTQMGQEVILRCVPISNHLYFYWYRQILGQKVEFLVSFYNNEISEKSEIFDDQFSVERPDGSNFTLKIRSTKLEDSAMYFCASSEQGGEQFFGPGTRLTVL.